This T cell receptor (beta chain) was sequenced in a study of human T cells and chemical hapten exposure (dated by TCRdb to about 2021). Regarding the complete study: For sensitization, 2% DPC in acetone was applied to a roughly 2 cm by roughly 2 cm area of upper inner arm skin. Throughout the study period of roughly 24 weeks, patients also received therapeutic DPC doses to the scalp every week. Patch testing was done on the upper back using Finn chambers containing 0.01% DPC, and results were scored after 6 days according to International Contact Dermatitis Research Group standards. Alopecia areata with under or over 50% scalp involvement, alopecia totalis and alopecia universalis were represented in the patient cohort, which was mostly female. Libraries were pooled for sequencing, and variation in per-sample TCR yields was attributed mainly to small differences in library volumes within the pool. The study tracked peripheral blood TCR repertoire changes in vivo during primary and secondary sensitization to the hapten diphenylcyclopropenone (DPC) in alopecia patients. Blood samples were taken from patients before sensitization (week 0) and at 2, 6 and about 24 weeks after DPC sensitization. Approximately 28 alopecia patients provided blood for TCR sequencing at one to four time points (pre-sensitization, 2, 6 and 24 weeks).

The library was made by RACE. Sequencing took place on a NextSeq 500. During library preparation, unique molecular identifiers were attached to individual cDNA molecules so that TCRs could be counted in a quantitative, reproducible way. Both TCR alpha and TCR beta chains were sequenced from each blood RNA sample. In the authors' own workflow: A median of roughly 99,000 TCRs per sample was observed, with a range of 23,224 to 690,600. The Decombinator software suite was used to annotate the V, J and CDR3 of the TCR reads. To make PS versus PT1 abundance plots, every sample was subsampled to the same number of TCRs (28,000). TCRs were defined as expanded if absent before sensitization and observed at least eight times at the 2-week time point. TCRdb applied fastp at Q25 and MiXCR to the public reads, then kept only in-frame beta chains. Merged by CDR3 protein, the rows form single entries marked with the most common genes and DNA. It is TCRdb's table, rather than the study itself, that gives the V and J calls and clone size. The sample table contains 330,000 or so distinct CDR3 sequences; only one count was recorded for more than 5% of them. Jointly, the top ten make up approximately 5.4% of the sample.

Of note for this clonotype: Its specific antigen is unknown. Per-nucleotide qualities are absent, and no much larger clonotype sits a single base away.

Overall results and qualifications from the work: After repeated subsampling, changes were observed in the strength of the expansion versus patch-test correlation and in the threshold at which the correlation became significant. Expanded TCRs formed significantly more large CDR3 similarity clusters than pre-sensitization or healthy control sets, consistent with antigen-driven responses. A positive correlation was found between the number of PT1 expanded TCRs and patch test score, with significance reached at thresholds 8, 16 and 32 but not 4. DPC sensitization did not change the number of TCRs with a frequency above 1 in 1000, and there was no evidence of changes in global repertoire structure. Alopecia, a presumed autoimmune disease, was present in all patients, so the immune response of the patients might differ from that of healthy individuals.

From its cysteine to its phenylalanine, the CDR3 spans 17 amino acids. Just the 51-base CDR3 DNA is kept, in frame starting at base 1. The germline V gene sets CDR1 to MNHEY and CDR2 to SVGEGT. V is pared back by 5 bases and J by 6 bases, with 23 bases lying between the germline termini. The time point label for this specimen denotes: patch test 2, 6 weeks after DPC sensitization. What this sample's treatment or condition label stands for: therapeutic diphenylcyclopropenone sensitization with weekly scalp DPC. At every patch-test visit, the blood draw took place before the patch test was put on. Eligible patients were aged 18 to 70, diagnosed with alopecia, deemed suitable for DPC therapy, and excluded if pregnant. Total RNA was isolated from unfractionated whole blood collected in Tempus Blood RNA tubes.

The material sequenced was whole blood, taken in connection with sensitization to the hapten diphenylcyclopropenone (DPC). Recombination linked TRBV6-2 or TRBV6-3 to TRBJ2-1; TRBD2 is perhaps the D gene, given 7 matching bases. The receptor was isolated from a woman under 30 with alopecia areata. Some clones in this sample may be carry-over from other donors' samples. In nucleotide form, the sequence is TGTGCCAGCAGTCGAGACAGAGGGGCGGGGGCCCCCAATGAGCAGTTCTTC. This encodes CASSRDRGAGAPNEQFF.